Following are 3 T cell receptor beta chains from one sample sequenced in a study of cytomegalovirus exposure and HLA in healthy donors. With 60 Vbeta and 13 Jbeta primers, the PCR was carried out. TCRdb keeps only in-frame clones here, not all; method: immunoSEQ multiplex PCR. The repertoire holds about 170,000 clones, approximately 70% seen once, with approximately 5.1% in the top ten. Sample: PBMCs. All receptors derive from a woman under 30 in good health and CMV-seropositive.

This clone was recorded a few times. The V and J genes are TRBV27 and TRBJ1-5; D not resolved. V was trimmed by 6 bases and J by 5 bases, leaving 17 bases between them. The germline CDR1 and CDR2 sequences are MNHEY and SMNVEV (reference sequence). This CDR3 contains 15 residues. CDR3 coding DNA: TGTGCCAGCAGAGCCCCAGGTAGTCGATATCAGCCCCAGCATTTT. Amino acid sequence: CASRAPGSRYQPQHF.

This clone has only a few counts. V usage is TRBV7-9 and J usage is TRBJ2-7; TRBD2 agrees at 8 bases. The CDR3 length is 14 residues. V lost 2 bases, J lost 3 bases, and 3 bases stayed unmatched. Germline V CDR1 and CDR2: SEHNR, FQNEAQ (reference sequence). The CDR3 sequence is CASSLSGSYYEQYF. CDR3 sequence (DNA): TGTGCCAGCAGCTTAAGCGGGAGCTACTACGAGCAGTACTTC.

This chain connects TRBV27 to TRBJ2-2; weak D call: TRBD2 (5 bases). This CDR3 region has 15 residues. V was shortened by 6 bases and J by 1 base, with 12 bases between the two germline ends. The germline gives CDR1 MNHEY, CDR2 SMNVEV (reference sequence). CDR3: CASRLREGNTGELFF. The CDR3 DNA reads as TGTGCCAGCAGGCTCCGGGAAGGGAACACCGGGGAGCTGTTTTTT.